This T cell receptor beta chain was sequenced during a study of radiotherapy plus CTLA-4 blockade in lung cancer. Findings and limits, study-wide: Response was reportedly best predicted by early blood T cell clone dynamics, with interferon-beta.

Libraries were prepared by immunoSEQ multiplex PCR; TCRdb keeps only in-frame clonotypes and omits some of them. This sample yields more than 25,000 clones, of which approximately 81% are seen a single time; roughly 17% belongs to the top ten. Note on this clone: The antigen is not known.

The specimen was peripheral blood, collected from a patient treated with radiotherapy plus ipilimumab. The sequence was obtained from a human donor with non-small cell lung cancer that progressed on radiotherapy plus ipilimumab.

This CDR3 reads CASSSFSGETQYF. CDR3 in DNA: TGTGCCAGCAGTTCCTTCAGTGGCGAGACCCAGTACTTC. The chain combines TRBV28 with TRBJ2-5; D is unresolved. Germline values: CDR1 MDHEN, CDR2 SYDVKM. The CDR3 contains 13 residues. The V and J ends lost 4 bases and 5 bases respectively, with 11 bases between them.